The present entry profiles one T cell receptor (beta chain) with its context. Produced via immunoSEQ multiplex PCR; TCRdb's table is partial and in-frame only. This repertoire shows about 120,000 clones, about four fifths found once; its top ten account for 15% to 20%. This specimen comes from a study of blood T cell repertoires in COVID-19. The overall study: The samples span acute and convalescent COVID-19 from the United States, Italy and Spain. The cDNA or gDNA used as material had been derived from T cells, B-cell-depleted T cells, or PBMCs.

Sequenced: peripheral blood. The TCR originated in a man in his sixties with active or convalescent COVID-19.

This CDR3 reads CASSFPGGSAYNEQFF. The CDR3 region has the DNA TGTGCCAGCAGCTTCCCGGGAGGGTCGGCGTACAATGAGCAGTTCTTC. The chain recombines TRBV7-8 with TRBJ2-1; TRBD2 aligns across 8 bases. This CDR3 region has 16 residues. V gave up 3 bases and J gave up 4 bases; unmatched junction bases: 8. Germline V gene data show CDR1 as SGHVS and CDR2 as FQNEAQ.